The rows below give T cell receptor beta chains drawn from one sample of a study of vaccination and CD4 T cells after COVID-19. TCRdb reprocessed the PCR reads via MiXCR and lists one record per CDR3 protein. This table holds approximately 12,000 distinct CDR3 sequences, 45% to 50% found once. These receptors lack a known antigen. Sequencing input: CD4+ T cells from blood, cultured in vitro. These receptor sequences come from a human donor who had recovered from COVID-19. Both conserved end residues are part of each CDR3. Each record gives: D gene, V gene, clone size, J gene, CDR3 protein, CDR3 DNA. D genes are given only for firm matches. Clone size is given for some rows only: seen once, a few or many times, or a class if the clone is expanded.

d_gene: TRBD2; v_gene: TRBV7-2; abundance: -; j_gene: TRBJ2-3; CDR3aa: CANSSLAGGGDTQYF; CDR3nt: TGTGCCAACAGCTCTTTAGCGGGGGGGGGAGATACGCAGTATTTT
d_gene: TRBD1; v_gene: TRBV24-1; abundance: -; j_gene: TRBJ2-3; CDR3aa: CATGDSRGPGDTQYF; CDR3nt: TGTGCCACCGGTGATTCGAGGGGGCCGGGAGATACGCAGTATTTT
d_gene: -; v_gene: TRBV20-1; abundance: -; j_gene: TRBJ1-5; CDR3aa: CSAWDSNQPQHF; CDR3nt: TGCAGTGCCTGGGATTCCAATCAGCCCCAGCATTTT
d_gene: TRBD1; v_gene: TRBV19; abundance: -; j_gene: TRBJ1-1; CDR3aa: CASSIRAGGIRLNTEAFF; CDR3nt: TGTGCCAGTAGTATAAGGGCAGGGGGCATACGGTTGAACACTGAAGCTTTCTTT
d_gene: -; v_gene: TRBV29-1; abundance: -; j_gene: TRBJ1-1; CDR3aa: CSVELTAYPNTEAFF; CDR3nt: TGCAGCGTTGAGTTAACGGCCTACCCTAACACTGAAGCTTTCTTT
d_gene: TRBD1; v_gene: TRBV20-1; abundance: -; j_gene: TRBJ2-7; CDR3aa: CSARAGTGGRDEQYF; CDR3nt: TGCAGTGCTAGAGCTGGGACAGGGGGCAGGGACGAGCAGTACTTC
d_gene: TRBD2; v_gene: TRBV24-1; abundance: -; j_gene: TRBJ2-1; CDR3aa: CATSRGGTSGYNEQFF; CDR3nt: TGTGCCACCAGCCGGGGGGGGACTAGCGGTTACAATGAGCAGTTCTTC
d_gene: TRBD1; v_gene: TRBV28; abundance: -; j_gene: TRBJ1-2; CDR3aa: CASSPPGTGARLYTF; CDR3nt: TGTGCCAGCAGTCCCCCCGGGACAGGGGCCCGTCTCTACACCTTC
d_gene: -; v_gene: TRBV7-9; abundance: -; j_gene: TRBJ1-1; CDR3aa: CASSWDGYNTEAFF; CDR3nt: TGTGCCAGCAGCTGGGACGGTTACAACACTGAAGCTTTCTTT
d_gene: -; v_gene: TRBV6-2/TRBV6-3; abundance: -; j_gene: TRBJ2-5; CDR3aa: CASSLGDSSHQETQYF; CDR3nt: TGTGCCAGCAGTCTAGGGGATTCTAGCCACCAAGAGACCCAGTACTTC
d_gene: TRBD1; v_gene: TRBV11-2; abundance: -; j_gene: TRBJ1-6; CDR3aa: CASSWDRSNSPLHF; CDR3nt: TGTGCCAGCAGCTGGGACAGAAGTAATTCACCCCTCCACTTT
d_gene: -; v_gene: TRBV29-1; abundance: -; j_gene: TRBJ1-1; CDR3aa: CSVEVLGAVTEAFF; CDR3nt: TGCAGCGTTGAAGTCCTGGGGGCGGTCACTGAAGCTTTCTTT
d_gene: TRBD1; v_gene: TRBV15; abundance: -; j_gene: TRBJ1-2; CDR3aa: CATSTGARGGYTF; CDR3nt: TGTGCCACCAGCACGGGAGCCAGGGGGGGCTACACCTTC
d_gene: TRBD2; v_gene: TRBV7-7; abundance: few; j_gene: TRBJ2-5; CDR3aa: CASSQLAGPQETQYF; CDR3nt: TGTGCTAGCAGTCAACTAGCGGGGCCCCAAGAGACCCAGTACTTC
d_gene: -; v_gene: TRBV24-1; abundance: few; j_gene: TRBJ1-5; CDR3aa: CATSDRTEEGNNQPQHF; CDR3nt: TGTGCCACCAGTGATCGGACAGAAGAAGGGAACAATCAGCCCCAGCATTTT
d_gene: TRBD2; v_gene: TRBV20-1; abundance: -; j_gene: TRBJ2-7; CDR3aa: CSARGLAGVSEQYF; CDR3nt: TGCAGTGCTAGAGGTCTAGCGGGAGTGTCCGAGCAGTACTTC
d_gene: -; v_gene: TRBV2; abundance: once; j_gene: TRBJ2-1; CDR3aa: CASRGGSYNEQFF; CDR3nt: TGTGCCAGCAGGGGAGGCTCCTACAATGAGCAGTTCTTC
d_gene: -; v_gene: TRBV7-3; abundance: -; j_gene: TRBJ1-2; CDR3aa: CASSLIPDYGYTF; CDR3nt: TGTGCCAGCAGCTTAATCCCAGACTATGGCTACACCTTC
d_gene: -; v_gene: TRBV11-3; abundance: few; j_gene: TRBJ2-1; CDR3aa: CASSGRVTSYNEQFF; CDR3nt: TGTGCCAGCAGCGGCAGGGTTACCTCTTACAATGAGCAGTTCTTC
d_gene: -; v_gene: TRBV6-2/TRBV6-3; abundance: -; j_gene: TRBJ2-1; CDR3aa: CASSYDTVYNEQFF; CDR3nt: TGTGCCAGCAGTTACGACACCGTCTACAATGAGCAGTTCTTC
d_gene: -; v_gene: TRBV10-3; abundance: -; j_gene: TRBJ2-1; CDR3aa: CAISTTGYNEQFF; CDR3nt: TGTGCCATCAGCACGACTGGCTACAATGAGCAGTTCTTC
d_gene: TRBD1; v_gene: TRBV6-1; abundance: few; j_gene: TRBJ1-6; CDR3aa: CASSVWTGNDTPLHF; CDR3nt: TGTGCCAGCAGTGTCTGGACAGGGAACGACACACCCCTCCACTTT
d_gene: TRBD1; v_gene: TRBV30; abundance: -; j_gene: TRBJ1-4; CDR3aa: CAWRTGANEKLFF; CDR3nt: TGTGCCTGGCGGACAGGGGCTAATGAAAAACTGTTTTTT
d_gene: -; v_gene: TRBV2; abundance: few; j_gene: TRBJ1-1; CDR3aa: CASSYSGVEAFF; CDR3nt: TGTGCCAGCAGTTACTCAGGGGTTGAAGCTTTCTTT
d_gene: -; v_gene: TRBV9; abundance: few; j_gene: TRBJ1-2; CDR3aa: CASSVDRINYGYTF; CDR3nt: TGTGCCAGCAGCGTAGACAGGATTAACTATGGCTACACCTTC
d_gene: -; v_gene: TRBV6-1; abundance: -; j_gene: TRBJ2-3; CDR3aa: CASSEPARGGDTQYF; CDR3nt: TGTGCCAGCAGTGAACCGGCGAGGGGGGGAGATACGCAGTATTTT